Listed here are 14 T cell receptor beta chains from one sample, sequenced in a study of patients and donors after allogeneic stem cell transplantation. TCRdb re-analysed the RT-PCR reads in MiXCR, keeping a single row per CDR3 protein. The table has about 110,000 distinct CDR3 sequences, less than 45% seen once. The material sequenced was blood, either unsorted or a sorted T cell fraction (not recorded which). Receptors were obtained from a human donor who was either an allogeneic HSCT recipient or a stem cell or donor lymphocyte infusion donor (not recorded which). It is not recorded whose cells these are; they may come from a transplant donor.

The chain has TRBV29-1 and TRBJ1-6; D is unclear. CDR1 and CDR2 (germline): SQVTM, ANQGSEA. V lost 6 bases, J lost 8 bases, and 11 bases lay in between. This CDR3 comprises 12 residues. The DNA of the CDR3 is TGCAGCGTAAGGACCGGCGATTCACCCCTCCACTTT. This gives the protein CSVRTGDSPLHF.

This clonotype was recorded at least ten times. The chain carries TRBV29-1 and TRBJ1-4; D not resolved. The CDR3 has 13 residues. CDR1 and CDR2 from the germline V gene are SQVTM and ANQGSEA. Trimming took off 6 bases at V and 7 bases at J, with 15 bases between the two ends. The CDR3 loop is CSVSGREGEKLFF. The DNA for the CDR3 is TGCAGCGTCTCAGGCCGGGAGGGTGAAAAACTGTTTTTT.

The CDR3 region is CASSLTAGGHLFF. Written as DNA, the CDR3 is TGCGCCAGCAGCCTAACCGCCGGCGGTCATCTGTTTTTT. This sequence joins TRBV4-3 and TRBJ1-4; D is undetermined. The V gene's germline CDR1 is LGHNA and CDR2 YSLEER. V was clipped by 4 bases and J by 14 bases, with 17 bases between them. The CDR3 is 13 residues long.

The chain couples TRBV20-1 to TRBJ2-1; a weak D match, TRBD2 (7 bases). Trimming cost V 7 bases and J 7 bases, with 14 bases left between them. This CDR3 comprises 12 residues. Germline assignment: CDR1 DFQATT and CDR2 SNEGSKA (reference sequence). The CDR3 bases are TGCAGTGGAGGAGGGAGGGGGAATGAGCAGTTCTTC. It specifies CSGGGRGNEQFF.

In nucleotides, the CDR3 is TGTGCCAGCAGGCGAACAGGGAGCACTGAAGCTTTCTTT. This codes for CASRRTGSTEAFF. The V gene is TRBV7-2, the J gene TRBJ1-1; possible D gene TRBD1, 6 bases. Trimming pared 6 bases from V and 4 bases from J, leaving 12 bases between. CDR1 is SGHTA and CDR2 is FQGNSA in the germline V gene. This CDR3 is built from 13 residues.

CDR3 in amino acids: CSVVQELLAKNIQYF. DNA for the CDR3: TGCAGCGTTGTACAAGAGCTATTAGCCAAAAACATTCAGTACTTC. V and J are TRBV29-1 and TRBJ2-4; D is undetermined. Trimming shortened V by 4 bases and J by 0 bases, and 13 bases separated the two germline ends. The CDR3 has 15 amino acids. Germline assignment: CDR1 SQVTM and CDR2 ANQGSEA.

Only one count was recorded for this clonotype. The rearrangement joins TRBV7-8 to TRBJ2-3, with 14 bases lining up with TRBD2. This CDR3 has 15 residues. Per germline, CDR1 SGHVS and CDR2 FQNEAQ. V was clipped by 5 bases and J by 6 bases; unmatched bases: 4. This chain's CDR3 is CASSPRTSGRDTQYF. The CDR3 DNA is TGTGCCAGCAGCCCCAGGACTAGCGGGAGGGATACGCAGTATTTT.

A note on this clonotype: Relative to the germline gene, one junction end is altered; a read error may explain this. CDR3 in DNA: TGTGCCAGCAGTTCCAGGGTTAACAATGGCTACACCTTC. This translates into CASSSRVNNGYTF. This sequence joins TRBV6-5 and TRBJ1-2; tentatively, D is TRBD1 (5 bases). The CDR3 loop spans 13 amino acids. Per the germline V gene, CDR1 is MNHEY and CDR2 is SVGAGI.

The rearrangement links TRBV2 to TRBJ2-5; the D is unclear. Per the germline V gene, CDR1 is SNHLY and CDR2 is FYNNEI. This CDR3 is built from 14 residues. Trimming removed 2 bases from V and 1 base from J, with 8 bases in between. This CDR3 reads CASSESWFQETQYF. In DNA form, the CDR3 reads TGTGCCAGCAGTGAATCCTGGTTCCAAGAGACCCAGTACTTC.

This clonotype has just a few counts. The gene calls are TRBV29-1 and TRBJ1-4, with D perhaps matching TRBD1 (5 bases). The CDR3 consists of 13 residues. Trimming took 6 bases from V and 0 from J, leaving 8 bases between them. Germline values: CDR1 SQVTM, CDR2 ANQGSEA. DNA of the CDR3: TGCAGCGTAGGGGCCGCAACTAATGAAAAACTGTTTTTT. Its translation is CSVGAATNEKLFF.

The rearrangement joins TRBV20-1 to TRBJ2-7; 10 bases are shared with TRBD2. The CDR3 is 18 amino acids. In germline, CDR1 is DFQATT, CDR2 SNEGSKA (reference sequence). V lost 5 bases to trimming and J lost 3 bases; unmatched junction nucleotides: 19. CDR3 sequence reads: CSAPPQGSLAGDRYEQYF. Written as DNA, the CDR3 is TGCAGTGCTCCTCCTCAGGGGAGTCTAGCGGGAGATCGCTACGAGCAGTACTTC.

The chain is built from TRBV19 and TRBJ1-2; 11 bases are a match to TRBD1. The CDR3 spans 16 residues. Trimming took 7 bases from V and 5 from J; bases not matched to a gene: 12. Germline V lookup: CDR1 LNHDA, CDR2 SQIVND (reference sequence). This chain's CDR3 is CASTPGTGGARYGYTF. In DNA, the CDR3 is TGTGCCAGTACCCCAGGGACAGGGGGAGCTCGGTATGGCTACACCTTC.

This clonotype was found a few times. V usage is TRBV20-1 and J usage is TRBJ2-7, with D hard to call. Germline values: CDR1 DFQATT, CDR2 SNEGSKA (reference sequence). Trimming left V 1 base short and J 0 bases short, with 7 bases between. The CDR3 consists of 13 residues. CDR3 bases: TGCAGTGCTAGAGCGACAAACTCCTACGAGCAGTACTTC. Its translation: CSARATNSYEQYF.

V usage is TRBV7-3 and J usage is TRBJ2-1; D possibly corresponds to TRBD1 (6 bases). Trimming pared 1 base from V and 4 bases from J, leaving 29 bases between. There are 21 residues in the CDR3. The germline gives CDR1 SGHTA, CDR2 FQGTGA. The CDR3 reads CASSLRGLGQSLGGKYNEQFF. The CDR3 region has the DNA TGTGCCAGCAGCTTAAGGGGGCTAGGACAGAGTCTTGGCGGCAAGTACAATGAGCAGTTCTTC.